What follows are 26 T cell receptor beta chains derived from one specimen sequenced in a study of type 1 and type 2 diabetes patients. Amplification started from genomic DNA. Amplification of the beta chain CDR3 used 30 forward and 13 reverse multiplex primers. Using its own MiXCR run on the multiplex PCR reads, TCRdb lists one record per CDR3 protein. The repertoire has fewer than 300,000 distinct CDR3 sequences, 45% to 60% of them found once; the top ten carry roughly 15%. Sample: peripheral blood mononuclear cells (PBMCs). The origin of the receptors is a man aged 18 to 35 with type 2 diabetes.

The gene calls are TRBV2 and TRBJ1-4, with 7 bases that match TRBD1. The CDR3 totals 14 residues. With 7 bases clipped from V and 7 bases from J, the junction kept 9 bases outside the gene matches. CDR1 and CDR2 from the germline V gene are SNHLY and FYNNEI. CDR3 sequence reads: CASTPGQRVEKLFF. CDR3 sequence (DNA): TGTGCCAGCACACCGGGACAGAGGGTTGAAAAACTGTTTTTT.

This clonotype was counted a few times. The rearrangement links TRBV30 to TRBJ2-3; 8 bases are shared with TRBD1. From germline, CDR1 is GTSNPN and CDR2 SVGIG (reference sequence). The CDR3 has 16 amino acids. The V gene end was trimmed by 3 bases and the J gene end by 0 bases; junction bases not matched to a gene: 8. The CDR3 here is CAWRGGRGRSTDTQYF. Here the CDR3 DNA reads TGTGCCTGGAGAGGGGGCAGGGGGCGTAGCACAGATACGCAGTATTTT.

The CDR3 is CASSVSLAVTRLCSGANVLTF. In DNA form, the CDR3 reads TGTGCCAGCAGTGTGAGCCTAGCGGTCACCAGGCTGTGCTCTGGGGCCAACGTCCTGACTTTC. The rearrangement joins TRBV2 to TRBJ2-6, with 7 bases matching TRBD2. The germline V gene encodes CDR1 SNHLY and CDR2 FYNNEI. The CDR3 consists of 21 residues. Trimming at V came to 4 bases and at J to 0 bases, leaving 18 bases not matched to a gene. Filled out from reference TRBV2 and TRBJ2-6, the complete variable domain reads EPEVTQTPSHQVTQMGQEVILRCVPISNHLYFYWYRQILGQKVEFLVSFYNNEISEKSEIFDDQFSVERPDGSNFTLKIRSTKLEDSAMYFCASSVSLAVTRLCSGANVLTFGAGSRLTVL.

This rearrangement joins TRBV3-1 to TRBJ1-3, with D uncertain. The germline gives CDR1 LGHDT, CDR2 YNNKEL (reference sequence). The CDR3 consists of 14 residues. V lost 4 bases, J lost 4 bases, and 11 bases lay in between. Here the CDR3 reads CASSRRVGGNTIYF. In nucleotides, the CDR3 is TGTGCCAGCAGCCGGAGGGTAGGAGGAAACACCATATATTTT.

V is TRBV19 and J is TRBJ2-3, with 7 bases aligning to TRBD2. Germline trimming cut 7 bases from V and 2 bases from J; bases unmatched to any gene: 3. The CDR3 runs to 13 residues. From germline, CDR1 is LNHDA and CDR2 SQIVND (reference sequence). CDR3: CASTSGATDTQYF. Written as DNA, the CDR3 is TGTGCCAGTACGAGCGGGGCCACAGATACGCAGTATTTT.

The chain has TRBV9 and TRBJ2-3; 7 nucleotides align to TRBD1. The ends lost 7 bases at V and 2 bases at J; junction bases unmatched: 7. Germline V gives CDR1 SGDLS, CDR2 YYNGEE. The CDR3 is 14 amino acids. CDR3 coding DNA: TGTGCCAGCGACTGGGACAGAACCACAGATACGCAGTATTTT. This gives the protein CASDWDRTTDTQYF.

There are many counts of this clonotype. The germline gene is not matched at one end of the junction; a read error may be the cause. The chain recombines TRBV2 with TRBJ1-2, with D perhaps matching TRBD1 (6 bases). Germline values: CDR1 SNHLY, CDR2 FYNNEI. The CDR3 consists of 12 residues. The CDR3 is CASSDVRGRGDF. In DNA form, the CDR3 reads TGTGCCAGCAGTGATGTCCGGGGCAGGGGAGACTTC.

The V and J genes are TRBV7-3 and TRBJ1-6; D unresolved. This CDR3 region has 13 residues. V lost 3 bases and J 16 bases, leaving 16 bases between the germline ends. Germline assignment: CDR1 SGHTA and CDR2 FQGTGA. The CDR3 DNA follows: TGTGCCAGCAGCTTGGCTACCGTGGACCCACTCCACTTT. The encoded protein is CASSLATVDPLHF.

This clonotype was recorded a few times. The chain joins TRBV7-3 to TRBJ2-1, with D perhaps matching TRBD2 (5 bases). The ends were cut back, 3 bases at V and 4 bases at J, with 7 bases in the middle. CDR1 is SGHTA, CDR2 FQGTGA, per germline. This CDR3 has 13 amino acids. The CDR3 DNA reads as TGTGCCAGCAGCTTGGAGCGGTACAATGAGCAGTTCTTC. It encodes CASSLERYNEQFF. Looking up the rest from reference TRBV7-3 and TRBJ2-1 gives the full variable domain: GAGVSQTPSNKVTEKGKYVELRCDPISGHTALYWYRQSLGQGPEFLIYFQGTGAADDSGLPNDRFFAVRPEGSVSTLKIQRTERGDSAVYLCASSLERYNEQFFGPGTRLTVL.

The rearrangement joins TRBV19 to TRBJ2-3; TRBD1 agrees at 9 bases. The CDR3 length is 15 residues. Per the germline V gene, CDR1 is LNHDA and CDR2 is SQIVND (reference sequence). V lost 4 bases to trimming and J lost 5 bases; unmatched junction nucleotides: 7. The CDR3 spells CASSSRDRVGDTQYF. For the CDR3, the DNA is TGTGCCAGTAGTAGCCGGGACAGGGTGGGAGATACGCAGTATTTT.

This clonotype has a handful of counts. The gene calls are TRBV19 and TRBJ1-1, with TRBD1 matching 7 bases. Germline loops: CDR1 LNHDA, CDR2 SQIVND (reference sequence). V lost 4 bases, J lost 3 bases, and 8 bases stayed unmatched. This CDR3 contains 15 residues. CDR3: CASSKRDRMDTEAFF. CDR3 nucleotides: TGTGCCAGTAGTAAACGGGACAGAATGGACACTGAAGCTTTCTTT. The full variable domain, its missing parts supplied by reference TRBV19 and TRBJ1-1, is DGGITQSPKYLFRKEGQNVTLSCEQNLNHDAMYWYRQDPGQGLRLIYYSQIVNDFQKGDIAEGYSVSREKKESFPLTVTSAQKNPTAFYLCASSKRDRMDTEAFFGQGTRLTVV.

A few counts support this clonotype. The J gene is TRBJ2-7, the V gene TRBV20-1, with 7 positions matching TRBD2. This CDR3 contains 14 residues. Unmatched junction bases numbered 9, after V lost 4 bases and J lost 3 bases. Germline V gives CDR1 DFQATT, CDR2 SNEGSKA (reference sequence). The CDR3 DNA is TGCAGTGCTACGCCCGGATCTAGCGGCTACGAGCAGTACTTC. Protein sequence: CSATPGSSGYEQYF.

At least ten counts were recorded for this clonotype. V gene TRBV19 combines with J gene TRBJ1-1; D unresolved. The germline V gene has CDR1 LNHDA and CDR2 SQIVND (reference sequence). This CDR3 has 11 residues. V lost 3 bases and J lost 8, with 7 bases in between. The CDR3 DNA sequence: TGTGCCAGTAGTATTGGGGTCGAAGCTTTCTTT. Amino acids: CASSIGVEAFF.

This rearrangement joins TRBV4-1 to TRBJ2-2; D is ambiguous. V dropped 1 base and J dropped 6 bases, with 12 bases sitting between them. The CDR3 is made up of 15 amino acids. Germline V gives CDR1 MGHRA, CDR2 YSYEKL. The CDR3 loop is CASSQAGTYAGELFF. The CDR3 DNA is TGCGCCAGCAGCCAAGCAGGAACTTACGCCGGGGAGCTGTTTTTT.

This clonotype was seen a handful of times. The chain combines TRBV20-1 with TRBJ2-6; 7 nucleotides align to TRBD1. J gave up 0 bases and V 0 bases, and 14 bases lay outside the gene matches. Per germline, CDR1 DFQATT and CDR2 SNEGSKA (reference sequence). This CDR3 has 20 amino acids. The CDR3, as DNA: TGCAGTGCTAGAGATCGCGGGCGGGCAGGGGGACCCTCTGGGGCCAACGTCCTGACTTTC. Its translation: CSARDRGRAGGPSGANVLTF.

The chain recombines TRBV20-1 with TRBJ1-1; 8 bases fit TRBD1. The CDR3 has 13 amino acids. With V trimmed by 7 bases and J by 2 bases, 6 bases remained unmatched. The germline V gene encodes CDR1 DFQATT and CDR2 SNEGSKA (reference sequence). The DNA of the CDR3 is TGCAGTGGTCAGACAGGGGTTAACACTGAAGCTTTCTTT. It specifies CSGQTGVNTEAFF.

The J gene is TRBJ1-3, the V gene TRBV12-5; D gene ambiguous. This CDR3 is built from 17 residues. V lost 6 bases, J lost 4 bases, and 22 bases lay in between. Per germline, CDR1 LGHNT and CDR2 FRNRAP. CDR3: CASGRWWIGGPGNTIYF. CDR3 nucleotides: TGTGCTAGTGGAAGGTGGTGGATAGGAGGGCCAGGAAACACCATATATTTT.

The chain couples TRBV4-1 to TRBJ2-5, with 8 bases identical to TRBD1. With 5 bases clipped from V and 5 bases from J, the junction kept 13 bases outside the gene matches. The CDR3 sequence is 16 residues long. The V gene's germline CDR1 is MGHRA and CDR2 YSYEKL. The CDR3 DNA reads as TGCGCCAGCAGCAAACGCGGCCCAGGGGGCCTGGAGACCCAGTACTTC. It yields the protein CASSKRGPGGLETQYF.

The chain's CDR3 is CASSDRTGVPDTQYF. In DNA form, the CDR3 reads TGTGCCAGCAGTGATAGGACAGGGGTGCCGGATACGCAGTATTTT. The chain uses TRBV6-1 and TRBJ2-7; 9 bases align to TRBD1. The J call may be in error: the DNA end matches TRBJ2-3 better. CDR3 length equals 15 residues. The V gene's germline CDR1 is MNHNS and CDR2 SASEGT.

Concerning this clonotype itself: Since the CDR3 does not end with the conserved phenylalanine or tryptophan, this likely comes from a read error. The rearrangement joins TRBV20-1 to TRBJ2-5; the D gene is possibly TRBD1 (6 bases). Trimming left V 1 base short and J 1 base short, with 10 bases between. This CDR3 region has 14 residues. CDR1 and CDR2 (germline): DFQATT, SNEGSKA (reference sequence). The CDR3 loop reads CSARGQATQETQYV. The CDR3 nucleotides read TGCAGTGCTAGAGGACAGGCTACCCAAGAGACCCAGTACGTC.

The rearrangement uses TRBV7-9 and TRBJ2-1; D remains ambiguous. V lost 10 bases and J lost 0, with 13 bases in between. Germline loops: CDR1 SEHNR, CDR2 FQNEAQ (reference sequence). The CDR3 loop spans 14 amino acids. CDR3 residues: CATSLVSSYNEQFF. CDR3 sequence (DNA): TGTGCCACCTCCCTGGTGAGCTCCTACAATGAGCAGTTCTTC.

As concerns this clonotype: At one end, the junction sequence differs from germline, possibly due to a read error. The V and J genes are TRBV7-2 and TRBJ1-1; possibly TRBD1 for D (5 bases). Germline lookup yields CDR1 SGHTA and CDR2 FQGNSA. CDR3 length equals 13 residues. CDR3 bases: TGTGCCAGCAGCTTAGATAGTTTCGGGGCAGTATACTTT. This gives the protein CASSLDSFGAVYF.

This sequence joins TRBV27 and TRBJ1-2; 8 nucleotides line up with TRBD1. CDR3 length: 13 residues. From germline, CDR1 is MNHEY and CDR2 SMNVEV (reference sequence). V trimming: 8 bases; J trimming: 9 bases; junction bases outside the gene matches: 11. CDR3 sequence: CASGTGGVPRYTF. The DNA for the CDR3 is TGTGCCAGCGGAACAGGGGGGGTTCCGCGCTACACCTTC.

The V call is TRBV12-3 or TRBV12-4, the J call TRBJ2-7; tentative D call: TRBD2 (7 bases). This CDR3 spans 12 amino acids. V shed 3 bases and J shed 7 bases, with 10 bases lying between them. The CDR3 loop is CASSFGGREQYF. CDR3 coding DNA: TGTGCCAGCAGTTTCGGGGGGCGTGAGCAGTACTTC.

V and J are TRBV2 and TRBJ2-1; no clear D. With 10 bases removed from V and 9 bases from J, the gap between germline ends came to 16 bases. The CDR3 extends over 12 amino acids. Germline lookup yields CDR1 SNHLY and CDR2 FYNNEI. This CDR3 reads CATGFGGGEQFF. As DNA, the CDR3 is TGTGCCACCGGTTTCGGTGGTGGTGAGCAGTTCTTC.

The V call is TRBV7-9, the J call TRBJ2-6, with D unresolved. In germline, CDR1 is SEHNR, CDR2 FQNEAQ (reference sequence). This CDR3 is built from 13 residues. V lost 8 bases to trimming and J lost 0 bases, with 5 bases between them. The CDR3 DNA is TGTGCCAGCGTCCTCTCTGGGGCCAACGTCCTGACTTTC. Its translation: CASVLSGANVLTF.